This record covers a single T cell receptor beta chain. No antigen is known for it. The junction does not match germline at one end; this may be a read error. Libraries for TCR beta were made by quantitative 5'-RACE with molecular barcodes. Each CDR3 protein is one row after TCRdb ran MiXCR on the 5' RACE reads. The sample lists a few hundred thousand distinct CDR3 sequences; under 8.5% were seen once. Germline CDR1 reads LGHNA; CDR2 reads YNFKEQ. The length of the CDR3 is 18 residues. These data are taken from a study of CD8 T cells in ankylosing spondylitis. Whole-study findings and limits: It appeared that ankylosing spondylitis blood was characterized by a TCR beta motif of several highly homologous variants. Matched ankylosing spondylitis synovial fluid reportedly contained a significantly enriched population of disease-linked clones.

The J gene is TRBJ2-2, the V gene TRBV4-2; TRBD2 is a possible D gene (6 bases). The sequenced sample consisted of blood, either unsorted or a sorted T cell fraction (not recorded which). The source of this sequence is a male donor with ankylosing spondylitis. CDR3 in amino acids: CASSKDQPGLGNAGELFF. The CDR3 region has the DNA TGTGCCAGCAGCAAAGATCAACCGGGACTTGGAAACGCCGGGGAGCTGTTTTTT.